Below, 28 T cell receptor beta chains from the same sample are listed, as sequenced in a study of cytomegalovirus exposure and HLA in healthy donors. The PCR made use of 60 Vbeta and 13 Jbeta primers. Here immunoSEQ multiplex PCR was the method, and the copy in TCRdb shows in-frame clones only, minus some. The sample lists 90,000 to 95,000 clones, roughly 73% seen once, with approximately 4.7% in the top ten. The sample consisted of PBMCs. The receptors stem from a male donor in good health and CMV-seropositive.

The V and J genes are TRBV7-9 and TRBJ2-5; TRBD2 might be the D (5 bases). CDR3 length: 13 residues. CDR1 and CDR2 (germline): SEHNR, FQNEAQ (reference sequence). The germline V and J ends were trimmed by 3 bases and 2 bases, with 7 bases remaining between them. This CDR3 reads CASSFKRQETQYF. The DNA for the CDR3 is TGTGCCAGCAGCTTCAAGCGGCAAGAGACCCAGTACTTC.

The chain combines TRBV28 with TRBJ2-3, with D uncertain. Germline V CDR1 and CDR2: MDHEN, SYDVKM. Deletions cut 3 bases from V and 6 bases from J, with 13 bases between. The CDR3 has 14 residues. CDR3 residues: CASSFGGLVDTQYF. In DNA, the CDR3 is TGTGCCAGCAGTTTTGGCGGATTGGTGGATACGCAGTATTTT. The full variable domain, rest sourced from reference TRBV28 and TRBJ2-3, is DVKVTQSSRYLVKRTGEKVFLECVQDMDHENMFWYRQDPGLGLRLIYFSYDVKMKEKGDIPEGYSVSREKKERFSLILESASTNQTSMYLCASSFGGLVDTQYFGPGTRLTVL.

The chain employs TRBV19 and TRBJ2-7; 7 bases agree with TRBD2. V lost 3 bases to trimming and J lost 5 bases; unmatched junction nucleotides: 19. The germline gives CDR1 LNHDA, CDR2 SQIVND (reference sequence). This CDR3 comprises 18 residues. The CDR3, as DNA: TGTGCCAGTAGTATCATGGGTAGCGGGCCACAGTTCGGGCACGAGCAGTACTTC. Protein: CASSIMGSGPQFGHEQYF.

This chain links TRBV15 with TRBJ1-6, with D perhaps matching TRBD1 (5 bases). Germline CDR1 and CDR2: LNHNV and YYDKDF (reference sequence). CDR3 length: 14 amino acids. Between the trimmed V and J ends, which lost 5 bases and 6 bases, there was a span of 11 bases. This CDR3 reads CATSAGTTNSPLHF. CDR3 nucleotide sequence: TGTGCCACCAGCGCGGGGACGACTAATTCACCCCTCCACTTT.

This clone has just a few counts. The chain is built from TRBV7-9 and TRBJ2-3, with TRBD1 matching 9 bases. This CDR3 comprises 15 residues. Per germline, CDR1 SEHNR and CDR2 FQNEAQ (reference sequence). J was trimmed by 6 bases and V by 4 bases; bases with no gene match: 8. The CDR3 spells CASSSLRTGGDTQYF. CDR3 coding DNA: TGTGCCAGCAGCTCATTACGTACAGGGGGCGATACGCAGTATTTT.

The V call is TRBV30, the J call TRBJ2-1; D gene unclear. This CDR3 region has 12 residues. Trimming stripped 2 bases from V and 9 bases from J, with 11 bases between. Germline values: CDR1 GTSNPN, CDR2 SVGIG (reference sequence). The chain's CDR3 is CAWSPKPGEQFF. The CDR3 DNA reads as TGTGCCTGGAGTCCCAAACCGGGTGAGCAGTTCTTC. Combining the CDR3 with reference TRBV30 and TRBJ2-1 gives the whole variable domain SQTIHQWPATLVQPVGSPLSLECTVEGTSNPNLYWYRQAAGRGLQLLFYSVGIGQISSEVPQNLSASRPQDRQFILSSKKLLLSDSGFYLCAWSPKPGEQFFGPGTRLTVL.

This chain links TRBV5-3 with TRBJ2-5, with TRBD1 as a possible D gene (5 bases). Being an ORF, TRBV5-3 has a function that is uncertain. The CDR3 is made up of 17 amino acids. The ends were cut back, 4 bases at V and 5 bases at J, with 24 bases in the middle. CDR3 sequence: CARSAWSQGTTRETQYF. CDR3 in DNA: TGTGCCAGAAGCGCTTGGTCTCAGGGCACGACCCGGGAGACCCAGTACTTC.

This chain uses TRBV30 with TRBJ1-2, with D maybe TRBD1 (6 bases). The CDR3 spans 12 residues. The V end lost 1 base, the J end lost 7 bases, and 10 bases lay between the germline ends. The germline V gene encodes CDR1 GTSNPN and CDR2 SVGIG (reference sequence). DNA of the CDR3: TGTGCCTGGAGTGGGGGGGGCTTTGGCTACACCTTC. Its protein product is CAWSGGGFGYTF. The whole variable domain, filled in from reference TRBV30 and TRBJ1-2, reads SQTIHQWPATLVQPVGSPLSLECTVEGTSNPNLYWYRQAAGRGLQLLFYSVGIGQISSEVPQNLSASRPQDRQFILSSKKLLLSDSGFYLCAWSGGGFGYTFGSGTRLTVV.

The genes are TRBV7-8 and TRBJ2-7; 8 bases line up with TRBD2. CDR1 SGHVS and CDR2 FQNEAQ come from the germline V gene. The CDR3 has 18 residues. With 5 bases clipped from V and 0 bases from J, the junction kept 15 bases outside the gene matches. The CDR3 nucleotides are TGTGCCAGCAGCCCGAAGCGGGAGTTTCCTTACCTCTCCTACGAGCAGTACTTC. Translation: CASSPKREFPYLSYEQYF.

The J gene is TRBJ2-5, the V gene TRBV5-4; D is perhaps TRBD2 (5 bases). Germline CDR1 reads SGHNT; CDR2 reads YYREEE (reference sequence). The germline V and J ends were trimmed by 4 bases and 5 bases, with 15 bases remaining between them. The CDR3 consists of 14 residues. The CDR3 region is CASSRGGVGETQYF. The CDR3 DNA reads TGTGCCAGCAGCCGGGGTGGGGTGGGCGAGACCCAGTACTTC.

The chain couples TRBV7-9 to TRBJ2-3; 9 nucleotides agree with TRBD1. The CDR3 is made up of 15 amino acids. V lost 5 bases and J lost 4; bases outside the gene matches: 7. Germline assignment: CDR1 SEHNR and CDR2 FQNEAQ (reference sequence). The CDR3 sequence is CASSPGTGFADTQYF. CDR3 in DNA: TGTGCCAGCAGCCCCGGGACAGGGTTCGCAGATACGCAGTATTTT.

The chain uses TRBV30 and TRBJ2-7; maybe TRBD1 (6 bases). Germline V CDR1 and CDR2: GTSNPN, SVGIG (reference sequence). Trimming pared 5 bases from V and 2 bases from J, leaving 13 bases between. This CDR3 is built from 13 residues. The CDR3 nucleotides read TGTGCCTGGCCCGGGACACCCACCTACGAGCAGTACTTC. It codes for CAWPGTPTYEQYF. The entire variable domain, with the rest obtained from reference TRBV30 and TRBJ2-7, is as follows: SQTIHQWPATLVQPVGSPLSLECTVEGTSNPNLYWYRQAAGRGLQLLFYSVGIGQISSEVPQNLSASRPQDRQFILSSKKLLLSDSGFYLCAWPGTPTYEQYFGPGTRLTVT.

This clone was counted between two and nine times. This sequence joins TRBV6-1 and TRBJ2-6; maybe TRBD1 (7 bases). V lost 11 bases, J lost 2 bases, and 13 bases lay in between. CDR1 and CDR2 from the germline V gene are MNHNS and SASEGT. The CDR3 has 14 residues. The CDR3 nucleotides are TGTGCCTCCCAGGGGGGTCCTGGGGCCAACGTCCTGACTTTC. This sequence encodes CASQGGPGANVLTF.

This sequence joins TRBV12-5 and TRBJ1-5, with 12 bases matching TRBD1. Trimming at V came to 4 bases and at J to 10 bases, leaving 14 bases not matched to a gene. This CDR3 is built from 17 residues. Germline assignment: CDR1 LGHNT and CDR2 FRNRAP. The CDR3 DNA reads as TGTGCTAGTGGTTCAGGGACAGGGGGCGACGAGCGCATACCCCAGCATTTT. Amino acid sequence: CASGSGTGGDERIPQHF.

The J gene is TRBJ2-7, the V gene TRBV25-1, with 9 bases that match TRBD1. Per the germline V gene, CDR1 is MGHDK and CDR2 is SYGVNS. This CDR3 is 12 amino acids long. Losses at the gene ends were 3 bases for V and 6 bases for J; bases not matched to a gene: 0. The CDR3 DNA reads TGTGCCAGCAGTGAGGGACAGGGCGAGCAGTACTTC. Translating it yields CASSEGQGEQYF.

This clone has a handful of counts. V is TRBV7-2 and J is TRBJ1-2, with D possibly being TRBD1 (5 bases). V dropped 6 bases and J dropped 2 bases, with 16 bases sitting between them. Germline CDR1 is SGHTA and CDR2 is FQGNSA. The CDR3 spans 15 residues. The CDR3 sequence is CASSRARGANYGYTF. Here the CDR3 DNA reads TGTGCCAGCAGTCGTGCTAGGGGCGCCAACTATGGCTACACCTTC.

The chain uses TRBV7-9 and TRBJ1-4; D unresolved. This CDR3 spans 13 amino acids. V lost 2 bases to trimming and J lost 8 bases, with 9 bases between them. Looked up from germline, CDR1 is SEHNR and CDR2 is FQNEAQ (reference sequence). CDR3 bases: TGTGCCAGCAGCTTAAGACATTTAGAAAAACTGTTTTTT. Amino acid sequence: CASSLRHLEKLFF.

This clone turned up a few times. This chain links TRBV27 with TRBJ2-1, with 10 bases aligning to TRBD2. V lost 7 bases, J lost 9 bases, and 12 bases stayed unmatched. This CDR3 is 15 amino acids long. The germline V gene encodes CDR1 MNHEY and CDR2 SMNVEV (reference sequence). CDR3 in DNA: TGTGCCAGCACCTATTCTAGCGGGAGTTTGATTGAGCAGTTCTTC. Its protein product is CASTYSSGSLIEQFF.

The V call is TRBV30, the J call TRBJ1-1; no reliable D call. Germline V gene lookup returns CDR1 GTSNPN and CDR2 SVGIG (reference sequence). The CDR3 totals 12 residues. Trimming took off 0 bases at V and 6 bases at J, with 8 bases between the two ends. This CDR3 is CAWSVRWAEAFF. The DNA for the CDR3 is TGTGCCTGGAGTGTGAGGTGGGCTGAAGCTTTCTTT.

This chain joins TRBV10-2 and TRBJ2-7, with D perhaps TRBD2 (7 bases). V lost 6 bases, J lost 5 bases, and 17 bases lay in between. This CDR3 spans 14 amino acids. Germline CDR1 and CDR2: WSHSY and SAAADI. CDR3 nucleotide sequence: TGCGCCAGCAGGGACAGCGGGGTGCCCCACGAGCAGTACTTC. Its translation: CASRDSGVPHEQYF.

The chain carries TRBV2 and TRBJ1-1; 9 bases are a match to TRBD1. This CDR3 has 14 residues. Per the germline V gene, CDR1 is SNHLY and CDR2 is FYNNEI. The ends lost 6 bases at V and 5 bases at J; junction bases unmatched: 7. CDR3 bases: TGTGCCAGCAGCGCCGCCGGGACAGGGACTGAAGCTTTCTTT. It translates to CASSAAGTGTEAFF. Looking up the rest from reference TRBV2 and TRBJ1-1 gives the full variable domain: EPEVTQTPSHQVTQMGQEVILRCVPISNHLYFYWYRQILGQKVEFLVSFYNNEISEKSEIFDDQFSVERPDGSNFTLKIRSTKLEDSAMYFCASSAAGTGTEAFFGQGTRLTVV.

The genes are TRBV27 and TRBJ2-7; D is perhaps TRBD2 (7 bases). The CDR3 is made up of 14 amino acids. Trimming shortened V by 5 bases and J by 0 bases, and 11 bases separated the two germline ends. CDR1 is MNHEY, CDR2 SMNVEV, per germline (reference sequence). The CDR3 DNA follows: TGTGCCAGCAGTCCCCGGGGGGCCTCCTACGAGCAGTACTTC. Translated, it gives CASSPRGASYEQYF.

The chain recombines TRBV11-3 with TRBJ2-1, with 11 bases matching TRBD2. Germline trimming cut 4 bases from V and 6 bases from J; bases unmatched to any gene: 8. The V gene's germline CDR1 is SGHNT and CDR2 YENEEA. The CDR3 spans 16 residues. DNA for the CDR3: TGTGCCAGCAGCTCCACTAGCGGGAGAGGGGGCAATGAGCAGTTCTTC. Amino acids: CASSSTSGRGGNEQFF.

The rearrangement uses TRBV27 and TRBJ2-1, with a possible D match to TRBD1 (5 bases). CDR1 is MNHEY, CDR2 SMNVEV, per germline (reference sequence). There are 13 residues in the CDR3. The V and J ends lost 3 bases and 10 bases respectively, with 13 bases between them. The CDR3 loop is CASSFGQGAEQFF. The CDR3 DNA follows: TGTGCCAGCAGTTTCGGGCAGGGTGCCGAGCAGTTCTTC.

The chain uses TRBV19 and TRBJ1-4; weak D call: TRBD1 (5 bases). V lost 11 bases, J lost 11 bases, and 18 bases lay in between. Looked up from germline, CDR1 is LNHDA and CDR2 is SQIVND (reference sequence). This CDR3 is built from 12 residues. The CDR3 sequence is CAASKQGYKLFF. The CDR3 nucleotides read TGTGCCGCCTCAAAGCAGGGCTATAAACTGTTTTTT.

The chain links TRBV9 to TRBJ2-5, with 11 bases that match TRBD2. The germline CDR1 and CDR2 sequences are SGDLS and YYNGEE. The V gene end was trimmed by 5 bases and the J gene end by 4 bases; junction bases not matched to a gene: 13. The CDR3 spans 17 residues. CDR3 in DNA: TGTGCCAGCAGTGGGATCGGTGGGCTAGCGGGAGGAGAGACCCAGTACTTC. Translated: CASSGIGGLAGGETQYF. Complete variable domain (other parts from reference TRBV9 and TRBJ2-5): DSGVTQTPKHLITATGQRVTLRCSPRSGDLSVYWYQQSLDQGLQFLIQYYNGEERAKGNILERFSAQQFPDLHSELNLSSLELGDSALYFCASSGIGGLAGGETQYFGPGTRLLVL.

The chain is built from TRBV5-1 and TRBJ2-2, with D possibly being TRBD2 (5 bases). CDR3 length equals 15 residues. The germline CDR1 and CDR2 sequences are SGHRS and YFSETQ. V lost 5 bases, J lost 0 bases, and 11 bases lay in between. Written as DNA, the CDR3 is TGCGCCAGCAGGATCGGGGAAACGAACACCGGGGAGCTGTTTTTT. It yields the protein CASRIGETNTGELFF.

The chain is built from TRBV2 and TRBJ1-4, with D hard to call. V was trimmed by 3 bases and J by 10 bases, leaving 3 bases between them. From germline, CDR1 is SNHLY and CDR2 FYNNEI. This CDR3 is 10 amino acids long. CDR3 in amino acids: CASSDGKLFF. The CDR3 DNA follows: TGTGCCAGCAGTGACGGAAAACTGTTTTTT.